This TCR beta chain was sequenced in a study of monozygotic twins with inflammatory bowel disease. For each CDR3 protein, TCRdb gives one entry from its re-call of the 5' RACE reads, without DNA. The table lists around 230,000 distinct CDR3 sequences. CDR1 and CDR2 (germline): SEHNR, FQNEAQ (reference sequence). The CDR3 totals 17 residues. Input material: blood. This rearrangement joins TRBV7-9 to TRBJ2-7; absent DNA, TCRdb's TRBD2 call cannot be checked. The sequence came from a human donor with ulcerative colitis or Crohn's disease, or a healthy co-twin of an affected twin (not recorded which). This chain's CDR3 is CASSLTVLSPPSYEQYF.